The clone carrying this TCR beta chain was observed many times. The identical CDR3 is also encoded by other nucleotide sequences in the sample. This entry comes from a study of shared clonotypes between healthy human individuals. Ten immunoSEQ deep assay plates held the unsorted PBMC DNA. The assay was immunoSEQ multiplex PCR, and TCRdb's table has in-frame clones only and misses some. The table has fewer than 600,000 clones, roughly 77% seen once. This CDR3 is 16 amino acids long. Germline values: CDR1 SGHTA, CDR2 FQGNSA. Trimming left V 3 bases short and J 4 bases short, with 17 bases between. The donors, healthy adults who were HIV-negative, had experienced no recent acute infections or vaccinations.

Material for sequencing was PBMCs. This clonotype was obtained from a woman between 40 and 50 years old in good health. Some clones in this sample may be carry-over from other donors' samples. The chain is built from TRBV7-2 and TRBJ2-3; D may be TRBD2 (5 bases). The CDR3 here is CASSLERPGESDTQYF. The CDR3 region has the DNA TGTGCCAGCAGCTTGGAGCGGCCCGGAGAATCAGATACGCAGTATTTT.